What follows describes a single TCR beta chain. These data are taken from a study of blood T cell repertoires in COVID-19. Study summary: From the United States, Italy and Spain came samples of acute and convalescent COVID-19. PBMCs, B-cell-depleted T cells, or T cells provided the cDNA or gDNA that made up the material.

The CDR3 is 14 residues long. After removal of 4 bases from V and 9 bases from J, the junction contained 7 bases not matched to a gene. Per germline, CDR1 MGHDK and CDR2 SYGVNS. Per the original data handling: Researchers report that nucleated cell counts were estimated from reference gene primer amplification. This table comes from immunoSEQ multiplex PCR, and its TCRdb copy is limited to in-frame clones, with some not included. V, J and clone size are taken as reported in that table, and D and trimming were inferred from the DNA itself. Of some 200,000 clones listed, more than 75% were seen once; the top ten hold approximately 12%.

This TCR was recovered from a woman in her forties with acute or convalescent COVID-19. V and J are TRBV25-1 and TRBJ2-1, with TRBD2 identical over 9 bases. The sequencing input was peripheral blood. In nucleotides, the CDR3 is TGTGCCAGCAGTGGGGGACTAGCTTTATCTGAGCAGTTCTTC. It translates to CASSGGLALSEQFF. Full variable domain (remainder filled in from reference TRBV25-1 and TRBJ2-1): EADIYQTPRYLVIGTGKKITLECSQTMGHDKMYWYQQDPGMELHLIHYSYGVNSTEKGDLSSESTVSRIRTEHFPLTLESARPSHTSQYLCASSGGLALSEQFFGPGTRLTVL.